The clone carrying this T cell receptor beta chain occurred a few times. Its specificity is not known. This CDR3 has 14 amino acids. Deletions cut 0 bases from V and 3 bases from J, with 9 bases between. CDR1 is SGHRS, CDR2 YFSETQ, per germline. These data are taken from a study of T cells after yellow fever vaccination. On the study more broadly: Any fraction with a low cell number was prepared using SMART-Seq v4 Ultra Low Input.

Universal primer sites and UMIs were introduced during 5'RACE template-switching synthesis of TCR cDNA. A single record per CDR3 protein comes from TCRdb applying MiXCR to the 5' RACE reads. The sample lists roughly 520,000 distinct CDR3 sequences, 21% occurring once. Notes on the study in general: The booster response re-showed most primary clones: approximately 95% CD4, around 87% CD8. Contamination of FACS-sorted repertoires by abundant clonotypes from the bulk population could occur.

The clonotype comes from a man in his late teens or twenties who received the YFV17D yellow fever vaccine. The sequenced sample was PBMCs, obtained roughly 20 days after the first yellow fever vaccination. The chain is built from TRBV5-1 and TRBJ2-5; D perhaps matches TRBD1 (6 bases). The DNA for the CDR3 is TGCGCCAGCAGCTTGGAGGGGGAGAAAGAGACCCAGTACTTC. Translating it yields CASSLEGEKETQYF.